This T cell receptor beta chain came from a study of regulatory T cells in long-lasting Graves disease. Construction of TCR beta libraries relied on iRepertoire HTBI primers and on Arm-PCR targeting CDR3 regions. As handled by the study authors: Across all samples, more than 60 TRBV segments and 15 or so TRBJ segments were identified. Using its own MiXCR run on the multiplex PCR reads, TCRdb lists one record per CDR3 protein. The V and J calls reflect TCRdb's pipeline rather than the authors' work. Here the sample spans a few hundred thousand distinct CDR3 sequences, 15% to 20% being singletons. Time point of the sample: newly diagnosed GD, antithyroid drugs for less than 3 months. With RNA extracted from PBMCs as input, the TCR library was made. The germline V gene has CDR1 LGHDT and CDR2 YNNKEL (reference sequence). The CDR3 length is 16 residues. V was pared by 3 bases and J by 9 bases, with 6 bases of the junction left unmatched.

Many counts were recorded for this clonotype. The same sample was also used in a study of T cells in Graves' hyperthyroidism and ophthalmopathy. That source adds: Researchers report that a 13 V-J model separated ophthalmopathy from stable hyperthyroidism.

The sequence was obtained from a woman under 40 with Graves disease. The sample in question was peripheral blood mononuclear cells (PBMCs), obtained at new diagnosis, from a patient treated with antithyroid drugs. V gene TRBV3-1 combines with J gene TRBJ2-1; TRBD2 aligns across 15 bases. The CDR3 DNA reads as TGTGCCAGCAGCCACAATGGACTAGCGGGGGGGGGTGAGCAGTTCTTC. Translated: CASSHNGLAGGGEQFF.